The TCR beta chain under discussion was sequenced for a study of blood T cell repertoires in COVID-19. V was clipped by 7 bases and J by 0 bases, with 16 bases between them. Germline CDR1 MNHEY, CDR2 SVGEGT. The CDR3 is 15 residues long. TCRdb keeps only in-frame clones here, not all; method: immunoSEQ multiplex PCR. The sample has approximately 260,000 clones; approximately 90% are singletons. This chain connects TRBV6-2 or TRBV6-3 to TRBJ2-7; D perhaps matches TRBD2 (6 bases). Sequencing was performed on peripheral blood. The origin of this receptor is a woman in her 40s who had recovered from COVID-19. The CDR3 is CASIPPGGNSYEQYF. CDR3 DNA sequence: TGTGCCAGCATCCCCCCGGGCGGGAACTCCTACGAGCAGTACTTC.